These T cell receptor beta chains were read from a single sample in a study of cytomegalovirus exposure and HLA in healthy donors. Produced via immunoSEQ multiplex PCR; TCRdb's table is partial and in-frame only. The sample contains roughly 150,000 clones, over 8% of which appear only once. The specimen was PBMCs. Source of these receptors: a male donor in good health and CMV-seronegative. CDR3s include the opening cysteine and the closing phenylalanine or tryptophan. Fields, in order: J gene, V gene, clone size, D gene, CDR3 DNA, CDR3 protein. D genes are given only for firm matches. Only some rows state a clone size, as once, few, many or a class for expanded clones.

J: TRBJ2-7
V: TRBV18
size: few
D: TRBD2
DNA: TGTGCCAGCTCAGCCGGGACTAGAGGGTACGAGCAGTACTTC
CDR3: CASSAGTRGYEQYF

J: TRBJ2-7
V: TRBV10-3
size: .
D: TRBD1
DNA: TGTGCCATCAGTGAGTCGAAGGGACAGGGGTACGAGCAGTACTTC
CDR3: CAISESKGQGYEQYF

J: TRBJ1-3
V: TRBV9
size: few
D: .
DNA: TGTGCCAGCAGCACCTCCTCTAACTCTGGAAACACCATATATTTT
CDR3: CASSTSSNSGNTIYF

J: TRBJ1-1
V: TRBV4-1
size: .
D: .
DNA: TGCGCCAGCAGCACACAGGATTACTTAACTGAAGCTTTCTTT
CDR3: CASSTQDYLTEAFF

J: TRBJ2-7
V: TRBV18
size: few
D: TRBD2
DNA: TGTGCCAGCTCCGTAGCGGGGGATAGCTCCTACGAGCAGTACTTC
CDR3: CASSVAGDSSYEQYF

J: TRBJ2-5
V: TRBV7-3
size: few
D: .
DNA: TGTGCCAGCAGCTTACGCCCTCAGGAGACCCAGTACTTC
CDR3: CASSLRPQETQYF

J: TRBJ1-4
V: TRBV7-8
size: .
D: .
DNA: TGTGCCAGCAGCGCATACCTAAACCCTAATGAAAAACTGTTTTTT
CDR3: CASSAYLNPNEKLFF

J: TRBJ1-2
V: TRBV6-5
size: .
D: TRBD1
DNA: TGTGCCAGCAGTTACGCCGGGACAGGGGGATATGGCTACACCTTC
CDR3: CASSYAGTGGYGYTF

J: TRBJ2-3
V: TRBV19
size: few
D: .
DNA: TGTGCCAGTAGTCTGGGAGCAGCGGATACGCAGTATTTT
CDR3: CASSLGAADTQYF

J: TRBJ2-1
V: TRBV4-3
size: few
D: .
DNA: TGCGCCAGCAGCCAAGAAACGAGGCTTCAGGGTTACAATGAGCAGTTCTTC
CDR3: CASSQETRLQGYNEQFF

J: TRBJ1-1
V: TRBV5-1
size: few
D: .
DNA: TGCGCCAGCAGCTTGTCTATTCTGCAGCGAGGCCAGAACACTGAAGCTTTCTTT
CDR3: CASSLSILQRGQNTEAFF

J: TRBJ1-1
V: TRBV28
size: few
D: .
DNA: TGTGCCAGCAGTTTAAGACAGACCAGTGAAGCTTTCTTT
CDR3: CASSLRQTSEAFF

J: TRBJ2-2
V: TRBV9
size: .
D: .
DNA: TGTGCCAGCAGCGTAGTCAGCACCGGGGAGCTGTTTTTT
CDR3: CASSVVSTGELFF

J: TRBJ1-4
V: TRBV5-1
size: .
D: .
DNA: TGCGCCAGCAGCCCGGAGGGAGGCAGGGTGTCTAATGAAAAACTGTTTTTT
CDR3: CASSPEGGRVSNEKLFF

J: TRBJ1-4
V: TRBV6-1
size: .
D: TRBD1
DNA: TGTGCCAGTACCGACAGGGGGTGGGATGAAAAACTGTTTTTT
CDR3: CASTDRGWDEKLFF

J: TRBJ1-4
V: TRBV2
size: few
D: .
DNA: TGTGCCAGCAGGGGACCGGGGGATGAAAAACTGTTTTTT
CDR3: CASRGPGDEKLFF

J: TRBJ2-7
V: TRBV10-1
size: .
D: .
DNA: TGCGCCAGCAGTGAGTCAGTTCAGGGTCCCTACGAGCAGTACTTC
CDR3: CASSESVQGPYEQYF

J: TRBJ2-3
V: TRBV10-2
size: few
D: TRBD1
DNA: TGCGCCAGCTATAGGACAGGGGGGACAGATACGCAGTATTTT
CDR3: CASYRTGGTDTQYF

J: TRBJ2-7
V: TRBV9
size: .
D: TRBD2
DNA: TGTGCCAGCAGCCTCGGGACTAGCGGGAGCAACGAGCAGTACTTC
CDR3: CASSLGTSGSNEQYF

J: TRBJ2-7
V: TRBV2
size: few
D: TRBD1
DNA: TGTGCCAGCAGTGAAGGTCAGGGGGTACACGAGCAGTACTTC
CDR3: CASSEGQGVHEQYF

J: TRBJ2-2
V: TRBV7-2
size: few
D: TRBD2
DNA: TGTGCCAGCAGCTTGAGCACGGGACTAGACACCGGGGAGCTGTTTTTT
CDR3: CASSLSTGLDTGELFF

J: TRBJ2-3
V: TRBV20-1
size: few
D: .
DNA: TGCAGCGCTGATGCGCTAGATACGCAGTATTTT
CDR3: CSADALDTQYF

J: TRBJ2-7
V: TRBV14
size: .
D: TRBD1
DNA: TGTGCCAGCAGCCTCGGACAGGGGGCACGAGGCGAGCAGTACTTC
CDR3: CASSLGQGARGEQYF

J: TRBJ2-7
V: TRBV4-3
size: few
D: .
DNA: TGCGCCAGCAGCCAATCCGCAGGCTCCTACGAGCAGTACTTC
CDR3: CASSQSAGSYEQYF

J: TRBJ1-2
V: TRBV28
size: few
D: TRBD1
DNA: TGTGCCAGCAGTTTGGGACAGGGTGACTATGGCTACACCTTC
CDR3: CASSLGQGDYGYTF

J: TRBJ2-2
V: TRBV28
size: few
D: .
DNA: TGTGCCAGCAGTTTTTTCAGGGGTGGAACCGGGGAGCTGTTTTTT
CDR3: CASSFFRGGTGELFF

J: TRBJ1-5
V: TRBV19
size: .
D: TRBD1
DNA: TGTGCCTCGGGACAGGTACAAAATAGCAATCAGCCCCAGCATTTT
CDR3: CASGQVQNSNQPQHF

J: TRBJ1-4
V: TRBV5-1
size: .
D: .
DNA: TGCGCCAGCAGCCCCGACACACTGAATGAAAAACTGTTTTTT
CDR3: CASSPDTLNEKLFF

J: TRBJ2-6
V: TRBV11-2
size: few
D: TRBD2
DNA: TGTGCCAGCAGCCCGGGGGGGGCGGGTCCCTCTGGGGCCAACGTCCTGACTTTC
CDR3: CASSPGGAGPSGANVLTF

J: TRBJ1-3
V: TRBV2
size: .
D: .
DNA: TGTGCCAGCAGTGAAGAAACGGTTGGAAACACCATATATTTT
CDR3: CASSEETVGNTIYF

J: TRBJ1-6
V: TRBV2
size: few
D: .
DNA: TGTGCCAGCAGTGTGGACTTGAGCTCCTATAATTCACCCCTCCACTTT
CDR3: CASSVDLSSYNSPLHF

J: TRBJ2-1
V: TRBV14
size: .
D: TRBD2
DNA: TGTGCCAGCAGCCAAGACAGGGGGTTCGGACTAGCGGGATCCTACAATGAGCAGTTCTTC
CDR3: CASSQDRGFGLAGSYNEQFF

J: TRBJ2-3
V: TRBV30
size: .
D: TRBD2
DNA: TGTGCCTGGAGTGGCCGATCTAGCGGAGATACGCAGTATTTT
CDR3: CAWSGRSSGDTQYF

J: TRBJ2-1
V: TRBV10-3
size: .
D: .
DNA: TGTGCCATCAGTGCAGGGAACTCCTACAATGAGCAGTTCTTC
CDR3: CAISAGNSYNEQFF

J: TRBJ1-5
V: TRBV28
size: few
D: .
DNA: TGTGCCAGCAGCCCAGACTATAGCAATCAGCCCCAGCATTTT
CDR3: CASSPDYSNQPQHF

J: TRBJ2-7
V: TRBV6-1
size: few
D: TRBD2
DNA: TGTGCCAGCAGTGCTACGGGACTAGCGGGCCTCTCCAGGGGGTTCGAGCAGTACTTC
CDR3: CASSATGLAGLSRGFEQYF

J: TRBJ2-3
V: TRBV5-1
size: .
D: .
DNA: TGCGCCAGCAGCTTGGGGCGGGGTGCTAGCACAGATACGCAGTATTTT
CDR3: CASSLGRGASTDTQYF

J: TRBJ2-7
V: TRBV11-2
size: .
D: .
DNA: TGTGCCAGCAGCCCCCGGTACGAGCAGTACTTC
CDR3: CASSPRYEQYF

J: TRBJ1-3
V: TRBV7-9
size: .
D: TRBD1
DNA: TGTGCCTTGACAGGGGGCGGTTCTGGAAACACCATATATTTT
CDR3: CALTGGGSGNTIYF

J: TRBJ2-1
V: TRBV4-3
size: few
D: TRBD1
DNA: TGCGCCAGCAGCCGACAAGTTTCCTTCGGACAGGGGGCCTATGAGCAGTTCTTC
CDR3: CASSRQVSFGQGAYEQFF

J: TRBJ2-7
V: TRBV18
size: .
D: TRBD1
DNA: TGTGCCAGCTCACCAACCACGGGGACAGGGCAGTACGAGCAGTACTTC
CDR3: CASSPTTGTGQYEQYF

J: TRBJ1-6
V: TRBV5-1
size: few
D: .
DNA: TGCGCCAGCAGCTTGGGGGGCTGGCGTCGGGTAAATTCACCCCTCCACTTT
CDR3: CASSLGGWRRVNSPLHF

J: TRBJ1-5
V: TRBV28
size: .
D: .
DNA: TGTGCCAGCAGTTCCCCCCGAGCAGGGGCAAATCAGCCCCAGCATTTT
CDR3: CASSSPRAGANQPQHF

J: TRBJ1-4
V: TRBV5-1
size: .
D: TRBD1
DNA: TGCGCCAGCAGACAGGGGACGGGGCCAGAAAAACTGTTTTTT
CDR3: CASRQGTGPEKLFF

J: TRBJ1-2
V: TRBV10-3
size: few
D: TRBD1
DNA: TGTGCCATCAGTGTGCAGGGGGCCCCTAACTATGGCTACACCTTC
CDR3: CAISVQGAPNYGYTF